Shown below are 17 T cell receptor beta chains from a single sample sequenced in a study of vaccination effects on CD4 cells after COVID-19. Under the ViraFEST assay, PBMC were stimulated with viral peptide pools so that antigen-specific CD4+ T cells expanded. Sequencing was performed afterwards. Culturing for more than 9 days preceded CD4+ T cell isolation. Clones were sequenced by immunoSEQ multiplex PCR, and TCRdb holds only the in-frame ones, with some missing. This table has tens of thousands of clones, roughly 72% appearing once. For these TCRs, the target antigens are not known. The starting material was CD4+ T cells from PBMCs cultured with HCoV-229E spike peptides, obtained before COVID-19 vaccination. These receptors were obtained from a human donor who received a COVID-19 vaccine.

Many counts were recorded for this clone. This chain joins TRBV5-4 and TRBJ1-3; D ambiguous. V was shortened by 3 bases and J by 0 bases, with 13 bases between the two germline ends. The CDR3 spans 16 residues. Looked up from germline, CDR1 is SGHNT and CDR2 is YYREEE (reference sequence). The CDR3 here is CASSSQTVSSGNTIYF. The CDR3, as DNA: TGTGCCAGCAGCTCGCAGACGGTGAGCTCTGGAAACACCATATATTTT.

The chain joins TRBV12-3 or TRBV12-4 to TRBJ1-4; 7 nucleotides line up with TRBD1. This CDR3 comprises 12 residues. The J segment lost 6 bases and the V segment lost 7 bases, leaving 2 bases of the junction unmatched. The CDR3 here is CASKTGYEKLFF. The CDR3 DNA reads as TGTGCCAGCAAGACAGGGTATGAAAAACTGTTTTTT.

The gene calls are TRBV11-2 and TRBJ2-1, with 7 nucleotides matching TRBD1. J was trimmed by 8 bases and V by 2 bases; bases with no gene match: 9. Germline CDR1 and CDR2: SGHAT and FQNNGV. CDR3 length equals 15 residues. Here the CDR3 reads CASSLLQGFSHEQFF. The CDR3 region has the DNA TGTGCCAGCAGCTTACTACAGGGGTTCTCCCATGAGCAGTTCTTC.

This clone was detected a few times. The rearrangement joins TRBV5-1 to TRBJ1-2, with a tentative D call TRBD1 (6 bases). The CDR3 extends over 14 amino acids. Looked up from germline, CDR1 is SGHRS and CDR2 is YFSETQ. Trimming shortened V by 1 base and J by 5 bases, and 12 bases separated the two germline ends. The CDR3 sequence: CASSLNGGPYGYTF. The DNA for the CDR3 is TGCGCCAGCAGCTTGAATGGGGGCCCGTATGGCTACACCTTC.

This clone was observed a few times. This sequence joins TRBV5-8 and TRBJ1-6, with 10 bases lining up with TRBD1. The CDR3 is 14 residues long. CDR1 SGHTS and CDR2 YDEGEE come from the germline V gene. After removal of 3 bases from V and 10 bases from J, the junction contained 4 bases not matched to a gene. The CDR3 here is CASSWDRGSSPLHF. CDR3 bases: TGTGCCAGCAGCTGGGACAGGGGTAGCTCACCCCTCCACTTT.

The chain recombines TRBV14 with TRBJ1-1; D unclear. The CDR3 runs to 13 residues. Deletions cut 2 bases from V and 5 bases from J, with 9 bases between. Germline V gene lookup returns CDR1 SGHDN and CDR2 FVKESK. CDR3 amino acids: CASSQSWVTEAFF. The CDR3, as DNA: TGTGCCAGCAGCCAATCTTGGGTTACTGAAGCTTTCTTT.

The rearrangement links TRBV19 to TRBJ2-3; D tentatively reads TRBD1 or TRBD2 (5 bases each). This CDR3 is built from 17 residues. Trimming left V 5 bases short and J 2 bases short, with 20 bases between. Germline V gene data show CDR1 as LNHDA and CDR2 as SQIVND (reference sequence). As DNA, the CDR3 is TGTGCCAGTAGTGCAGGTTACGAGCCGGGGCCCACAGATACGCAGTATTTT. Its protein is CASSAGYEPGPTDTQYF.

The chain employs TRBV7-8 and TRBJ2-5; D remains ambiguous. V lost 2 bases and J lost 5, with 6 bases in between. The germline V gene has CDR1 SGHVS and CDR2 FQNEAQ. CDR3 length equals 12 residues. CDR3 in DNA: TGTGCCAGCAGCTTAAAGAGGGAGACCCAGTACTTC. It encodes CASSLKRETQYF. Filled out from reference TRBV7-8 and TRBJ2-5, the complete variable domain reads GAGVSQSPRYKVAKRGQDVALRCDPISGHVSLFWYQQALGQGPEFLTYFQNEAQLDKSGLPSDRFFAERPEGSVSTLKIQRTQQEDSAVYLCASSLKRETQYFGPGTRLLVL.

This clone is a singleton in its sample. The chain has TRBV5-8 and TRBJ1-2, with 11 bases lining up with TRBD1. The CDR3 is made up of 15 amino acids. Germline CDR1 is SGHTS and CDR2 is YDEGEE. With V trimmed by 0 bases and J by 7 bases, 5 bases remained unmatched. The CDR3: CASSLGTGGSSGYTF. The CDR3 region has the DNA TGTGCCAGCAGCTTGGGGACAGGGGGCAGCTCTGGCTACACCTTC. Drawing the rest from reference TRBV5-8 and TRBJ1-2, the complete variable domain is EAGVTQSPTHLIKTRGQQATLRCSPISGHTSVYWYQQALGLGLQFLLWYDEGEERNRGNFPPRFSGRQFPNYSSELNVNALELEDSALYLCASSLGTGGSSGYTFGSGTRLTVV.

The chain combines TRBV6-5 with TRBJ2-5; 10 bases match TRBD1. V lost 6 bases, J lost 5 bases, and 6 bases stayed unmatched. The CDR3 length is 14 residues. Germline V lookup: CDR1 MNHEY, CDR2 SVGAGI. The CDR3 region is CASSLTGGAETQYF. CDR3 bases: TGTGCCAGCAGCCTGACAGGGGGCGCGGAGACCCAGTACTTC.

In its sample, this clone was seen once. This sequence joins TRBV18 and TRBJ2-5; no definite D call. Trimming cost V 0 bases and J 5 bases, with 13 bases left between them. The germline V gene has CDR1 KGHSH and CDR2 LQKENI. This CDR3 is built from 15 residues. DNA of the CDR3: TGTGCCAGCTCACCACCGTCGCCCAGCGACGAGACCCAGTACTTC. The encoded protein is CASSPPSPSDETQYF.

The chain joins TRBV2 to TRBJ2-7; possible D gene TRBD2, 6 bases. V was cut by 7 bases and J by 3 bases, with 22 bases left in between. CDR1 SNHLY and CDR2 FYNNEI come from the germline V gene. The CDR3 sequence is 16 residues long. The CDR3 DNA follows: TGTGCCAGCACACGGGAGAGGGACTCCCCCCTCTACGAGCAGTACGTC. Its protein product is CASTRERDSPLYEQYV.

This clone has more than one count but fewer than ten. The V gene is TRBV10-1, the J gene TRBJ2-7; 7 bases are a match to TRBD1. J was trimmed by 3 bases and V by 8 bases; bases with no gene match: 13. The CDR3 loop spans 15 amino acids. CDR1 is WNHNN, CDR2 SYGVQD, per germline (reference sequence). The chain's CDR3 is CASWPNRDRDYEQYV. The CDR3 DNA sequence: TGCGCCAGCTGGCCGAACCGGGACAGAGACTACGAGCAGTACGTC.

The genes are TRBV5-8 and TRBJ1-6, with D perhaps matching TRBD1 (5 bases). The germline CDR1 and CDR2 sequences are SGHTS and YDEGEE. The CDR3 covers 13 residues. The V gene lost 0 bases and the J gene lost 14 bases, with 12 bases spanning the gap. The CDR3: CASSLGQPITLHF. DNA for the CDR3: TGTGCCAGCAGCTTGGGACAGCCGATCACCCTCCACTTT.

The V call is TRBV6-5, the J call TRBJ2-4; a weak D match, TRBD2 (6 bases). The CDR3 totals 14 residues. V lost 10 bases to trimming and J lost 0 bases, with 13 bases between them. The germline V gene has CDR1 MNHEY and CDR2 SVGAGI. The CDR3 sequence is CATTGGLAKNIQYF. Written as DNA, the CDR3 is TGTGCCACCACCGGGGGATTAGCCAAAAACATTCAGTACTTC.

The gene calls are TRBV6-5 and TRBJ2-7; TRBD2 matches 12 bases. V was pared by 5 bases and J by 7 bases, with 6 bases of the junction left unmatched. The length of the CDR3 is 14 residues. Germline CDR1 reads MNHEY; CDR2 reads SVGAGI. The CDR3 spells CASSRTSGASEQYV. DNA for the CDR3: TGTGCCAGCAGTCGGACTAGCGGGGCGAGTGAGCAGTACGTC.

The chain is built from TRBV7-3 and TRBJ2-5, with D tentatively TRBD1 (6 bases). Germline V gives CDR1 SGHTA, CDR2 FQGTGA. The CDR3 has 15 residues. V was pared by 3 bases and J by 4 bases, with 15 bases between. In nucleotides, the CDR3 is TGTGCCAGCAGCTTTAACAGGGACCCTGGAGAGACCCAGTACTTC. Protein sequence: CASSFNRDPGETQYF.